This entry lists 21 T cell receptor beta chains sequenced from one sample in a study of blood T cells in healthy people across ages. Through a sample-barcoded 5' primer and a J-beta primer mix, a second PCR was run for 7 to 11 cycles. TCRdb processed the 5' RACE reads anew with MiXCR; each CDR3 protein has one entry. The table shows over 950,000 distinct CDR3 sequences, with around two fifths occurring only once. Sequencing used blood. These receptors all stem from a man aged 18 to 29 in good health.

The J gene is TRBJ2-2, the V gene TRBV9; tentatively, D is TRBD2 (6 bases). Germline CDR1 reads SGDLS; CDR2 reads YYNGEE. The CDR3 totals 19 residues. V was shortened by 0 bases and J by 3 bases, with 21 bases between the two germline ends. The CDR3: CASSVEGRTFWEDTGELFF. The CDR3 DNA is TGTGCCAGCAGCGTAGAAGGAAGGACATTCTGGGAGGACACCGGGGAGCTGTTTTTT.

This chain connects TRBV4-3 to TRBJ2-7, with 9 positions matching TRBD1. The CDR3 totals 16 residues. V was pared by 6 bases and J by 1 base, with 10 bases of the junction left unmatched. Germline CDR1 is LGHNA and CDR2 is YSLEER. The CDR3 DNA is TGCGCCAGCAGTCTGCGGACAGGGGATAAGTCCTACGAGCAGTACTTC. Translated: CASSLRTGDKSYEQYF.

Only a few counts were recorded for this clonotype. The chain carries TRBV12-3 or TRBV12-4 and TRBJ2-5, with TRBD1 matching 7 bases. The CDR3 covers 14 residues. J lost 5 bases, V lost 3 bases, and 6 bases had no gene match. CDR3 sequence (DNA): TGTGCCAGCAGTTTTAAGGGGGCCGGGGAGACCCAGTACTTC. It yields the protein CASSFKGAGETQYF.

This clonotype was detected ten times or more. The V call is TRBV5-1, the J call TRBJ1-1; D ambiguous. Trimming removed 7 bases from V and 8 bases from J, with 21 bases in between. Germline loops: CDR1 SGHRS, CDR2 YFSETQ. The CDR3 has 14 residues. CDR3 DNA sequence: TGCGCCAGCCGCCCGACGGGGAACTCCCCCGAAGCTTTCTTT. Amino acid sequence: CASRPTGNSPEAFF.

The V and J genes are TRBV10-3 and TRBJ2-3, with 7 bases fitting TRBD2. Germline CDR1 reads ENHRY; CDR2 reads SYGVKD. There are 14 residues in the CDR3. V gave up 3 bases and J gave up 1 base; unmatched junction bases: 1. The DNA for the CDR3 is TGTGCCATCAGTGAAGGACTAGGCACAGATACGCAGTATTTT. Its protein product is CAISEGLGTDTQYF.

This clonotype has only one observation. The chain employs TRBV6-1 and TRBJ1-1; D gene uncertain. Germline V CDR1 and CDR2: MNHNS, SASEGT. Between the trimmed V and J ends, which lost 1 base and 6 bases, there was a span of 3 bases. This CDR3 is built from 11 residues. The CDR3 protein is CASSEVAEAFF. In DNA form, the CDR3 reads TGTGCCAGCAGTGAAGTAGCTGAAGCTTTCTTT.

At least ten counts were recorded for this clonotype. This chain links TRBV12-3 or TRBV12-4 with TRBJ2-3; D remains ambiguous. V was cut by 5 bases and J by 0 bases, with 12 bases left in between. The CDR3 consists of 15 residues. In DNA form, the CDR3 reads TGTGCCAGCAGTCCCCGACTGTTGAGCACAGATACGCAGTATTTT. Translation: CASSPRLLSTDTQYF.

This clonotype was observed many times. The rearrangement links TRBV5-1 to TRBJ1-5, with D maybe TRBD1 (6 bases). Trimming removed 7 bases from V and 0 bases from J, with 20 bases in between. The CDR3 loop spans 17 amino acids. CDR1 and CDR2 from the germline V gene are SGHRS and YFSETQ. The CDR3 coding sequence is TGCGCCAGCGCCCTAGGGGGAACAGGAGGTAGCAATCAGCCCCAGCATTTT. It specifies CASALGGTGGSNQPQHF.

The CDR3 bases are TGCGCCAGCAGCCGTGGGACAGATGAAGCTTTCTTT. Its protein product is CASSRGTDEAFF. The chain is built from TRBV5-1 and TRBJ1-1, with TRBD1 matching over 7 bases. Trimming removed 4 bases from V and 7 bases from J; junction bases left unmatched: 4. This CDR3 region has 12 residues. Per the germline V gene, CDR1 is SGHRS and CDR2 is YFSETQ.

This clonotype occurred a few times. The V and J genes are TRBV6-6 and TRBJ1-6; the D is unclear. CDR3 length equals 12 residues. Trimming took 6 bases from V and 6 from J, leaving 6 bases between them. From germline, CDR1 is MNHNY and CDR2 SVGAGI (reference sequence). The CDR3 protein is CASRQTNSPLHF. For the CDR3, the DNA is TGTGCCAGCAGACAGACTAATTCACCCCTCCACTTT.

This clonotype has at least ten counts. The CDR3 spells CASSSQGAGRGTEAFF. The CDR3 DNA reads as TGTGCCAGCAGCTCCCAGGGGGCCGGGAGAGGAACTGAAGCTTTCTTT. The rearrangement links TRBV25-1 to TRBJ1-1, with 8 bases identical to TRBD1. Germline CDR1 is MGHDK and CDR2 is SYGVNS. The ends lost 6 bases at V and 5 bases at J; junction bases unmatched: 14. The CDR3 consists of 16 residues. The complete variable domain, with remaining parts taken from reference TRBV25-1 and TRBJ1-1, reads EADIYQTPRYLVIGTGKKITLECSQTMGHDKMYWYQQDPGMELHLIHYSYGVNSTEKGDLSSESTVSRIRTEHFPLTLESARPSHTSQYLCASSSQGAGRGTEAFFGQGTRLTVV.

A few counts support this clonotype. The chain is built from TRBV7-9 and TRBJ1-2, with D maybe TRBD1 (5 bases). V was trimmed by 7 bases and J by 4 bases, leaving 16 bases between them. Germline V CDR1 and CDR2: SEHNR, FQNEAQ (reference sequence). CDR3 size: 14 residues. CDR3 protein: CASISGGGSYGYTF. CDR3 nucleotides: TGTGCCAGCATCTCTGGGGGAGGTAGCTATGGCTACACCTTC.

The gene calls are TRBV7-2 and TRBJ2-3; D might be TRBD2 (7 bases). Germline V gene lookup returns CDR1 SGHTA and CDR2 FQGNSA. Trimming removed 4 bases at V and 1 base at J, with 12 bases between. The CDR3 length is 15 residues. The CDR3 loop is CASSSEGGGTDTQYF. DNA of the CDR3: TGTGCCAGCAGCTCTGAAGGGGGGGGCACAGATACGCAGTATTTT.

The rearrangement joins TRBV7-9 to TRBJ2-7; D ambiguous. The germline V gene has CDR1 SEHNR and CDR2 FQNEAQ (reference sequence). The CDR3 contains 17 residues. The V end lost 5 bases, the J end lost 2 bases, and 22 bases lay between the germline ends. The CDR3 reads CASSLSVTGMSAYEQYF. The CDR3 nucleotides read TGTGCCAGCAGCCTTTCCGTGACTGGCATGAGCGCCTACGAGCAGTACTTC.

In regard to this clonotype: This sequence may be a read error, since a much larger clone differs from it by one base. The V gene is TRBV10-3, the J gene TRBJ2-4; no clear D gene. The DNA matches TRBJ2-7 better at its end, which makes the J call doubtful. The V gene's germline CDR1 is ENHRY and CDR2 SYGVKD. This CDR3 region has 12 residues. CDR3 sequence reads: CAGMTQSYEQYF. The CDR3 DNA reads as TGTGCCGGCATGACACAGTCCTACGAGCAGTACTTC.

V gene TRBV5-1 combines with J gene TRBJ2-3, with 9 bases fitting TRBD2. Germline trimming cut 3 bases from V and 2 bases from J; bases unmatched to any gene: 10. The CDR3 sequence is 17 residues long. Germline lookup yields CDR1 SGHRS and CDR2 YFSETQ. CDR3: CASSSIIAGAYTDTQYF. The CDR3 region has the DNA TGCGCCAGCAGCTCAATAATAGCGGGGGCTTACACAGATACGCAGTATTTT.

This clonotype was seen more than once but under ten times. In DNA form, the CDR3 reads TGTGCCAGCAGTACCCCCACAGGGAGATTGGTCAATGAGCAGTTCTTC. Protein product: CASSTPTGRLVNEQFF. This sequence joins TRBV6-2 or TRBV6-3 and TRBJ2-1, with TRBD1 as a possible D gene (6 bases). Germline CDR1 MNHEY, CDR2 SVGEGT. V dropped 5 bases and J dropped 6 bases, with 20 bases sitting between them. CDR3 length: 16 amino acids.

Comment on this clonotype: One junction end does not reproduce the germline sequence, and a read error may be involved. V is TRBV7-8 and J is TRBJ1-1, with D unclear. CDR3 size: 14 residues. Germline assignment: CDR1 SGHVS and CDR2 FQNEAQ. The CDR3 region has the DNA TGTGCCAGCAGCTTAGGTCAGGTGAACACTGGAGCTTTCTTT. Amino acids: CASSLGQVNTGAFF. The entire variable domain, with the rest obtained from reference TRBV7-8 and TRBJ1-1, is as follows: GAGVSQSPRYKVAKRGQDVALRCDPISGHVSLFWYQQALGQGPEFLTYFQNEAQLDKSGLPSDRFFAERPEGSVSTLKIQRTQQEDSAVYLCASSLGQVNTGAFFGQGTRLTVV.

The V gene is TRBV7-2, the J gene TRBJ2-3, with D maybe TRBD1 (6 bases). V lost 1 base and J 5 bases, leaving 16 bases between the germline ends. CDR1 and CDR2 from the germline V gene are SGHTA and FQGNSA. CDR3 length: 16 residues. This CDR3 reads CASSLDRRQALDTQYF. The CDR3 DNA reads TGTGCCAGCAGCTTAGATAGGCGACAGGCTTTAGATACGCAGTATTTT.

V gene TRBV9 combines with J gene TRBJ1-3; possibly TRBD1 for D (6 bases). This CDR3 spans 18 amino acids. CDR1 is SGDLS and CDR2 is YYNGEE in the germline V gene. With 0 bases removed from V and 2 bases from J, the gap between germline ends came to 18 bases. CDR3 in amino acids: CASSVGGGTGVTGNTIYF. The DNA of the CDR3 is TGTGCCAGCAGCGTAGGAGGGGGTACCGGAGTGACTGGAAACACCATATATTTT. Full variable domain (rest looked up from reference TRBV9 and TRBJ1-3): DSGVTQTPKHLITATGQRVTLRCSPRSGDLSVYWYQQSLDQGLQFLIQYYNGEERAKGNILERFSAQQFPDLHSELNLSSLELGDSALYFCASSVGGGTGVTGNTIYFGEGSWLTVV.

This clonotype occurred a few times. The chain has TRBV6-1 and TRBJ1-4; D is uncertain. Trimming pared 4 bases from V and 0 bases from J, leaving 9 bases between. This CDR3 has 15 residues. Germline V gene lookup returns CDR1 MNHNS and CDR2 SASEGT. This CDR3 reads CASSVRFATNEKLFF. CDR3 bases: TGTGCCAGCAGTGTCAGATTTGCAACTAATGAAAAACTGTTTTTT.